This T cell receptor beta chain was captured in a study of cytotoxic CD8 clonotypes in ibrutinib-treated CLL. This clone was seen just once. Assay: immunoSEQ multiplex PCR; the TCRdb copy retains only in-frame clones and omits some. The data show under 8,000 clones, 60% to 75% seen once. The CDR3 is made up of 13 amino acids. Looked up from germline, CDR1 is MDHEN and CDR2 is SYDVKM. The germline V and J ends were trimmed by 1 base and 6 bases, with 9 bases remaining between them. Sequences were derived from PBMCs, sampled before ibrutinib treatment. The J gene is TRBJ1-2, the V gene TRBV28, with D uncertain. This clonotype originated in a human donor with chronic lymphocytic leukemia. The CDR3 DNA follows: TGTGCCAGCAGTTTATTTCGGGTCAATGGCTACACCTTC. Residues: CASSLFRVNGYTF.